The TCR beta chain described here comes from a study of identical twins. TCRdb reprocessed the 5' RACE reads via MiXCR and lists one record per CDR3 protein. The sample includes some 240,000 distinct CDR3 sequences, approximately 8.6% of them seen just once. The CDR3 length is 13 residues. Germline V gene data show CDR1 as DFQATT and CDR2 as SNEGSKA (reference sequence). The ends lost 6 bases at V and 2 bases at J; junction bases unmatched: 7. This clonotype was counted between two and nine times. Its cognate antigen is unknown. Study-level results: Donors were not followed over many years; analysis was cross-sectional.

The same sample was also studied in work on yellow fever vaccine responses in identical twins.

This rearrangement joins TRBV20-1 to TRBJ2-7; TRBD1 matches at 7 bases. The sample taken for sequencing was CD8+ T cells sorted from blood. This TCR derives from a woman aged 18-29 years in good health. This chain's CDR3 is CSATGTETYEQYF. CDR3 bases: TGCAGTGCCACCGGGACAGAGACCTACGAGCAGTACTTC.